This T cell receptor beta chain was recorded in a study of cytomegalovirus exposure and HLA in healthy donors. Study outcomes and limitations: A few CMV-associated chains were confirmed in vitro to be specific for CMV antigens. As a later analysis revealed, the rate of TCR association differed by HLA locus, with DRB1 most and HLA-C fewest. Among donors in an Asian-associated ancestry cluster, a later analysis reportedly found fewer N-insertions than the approximately 670-donor mean.

13 Jbeta primers and 60 Vbeta primers were used for the PCR. Libraries were prepared by immunoSEQ multiplex PCR; TCRdb keeps only in-frame clonotypes and omits some of them. The data hold over 150,000 clones, with approximately 81% observed a single time. Those who donated were healthy bone marrow donors. V gave up 6 bases and J gave up 5 bases, with 16 bases separating them. Germline assignment: CDR1 MNHEY and CDR2 SVGAGI. The CDR3 is 14 amino acids. A note on this clone: Its antigen remains unidentified.

The clonotype comes from a man aged 25 to 40 in good health and CMV-seropositive. The material sequenced was PBMCs. V is TRBV6-5 and J is TRBJ1-2; D ambiguous. CDR3 region: CASRDTGKEYGYTF. The CDR3 DNA reads as TGTGCCAGCAGGGATACGGGAAAGGAGTATGGCTACACCTTC.